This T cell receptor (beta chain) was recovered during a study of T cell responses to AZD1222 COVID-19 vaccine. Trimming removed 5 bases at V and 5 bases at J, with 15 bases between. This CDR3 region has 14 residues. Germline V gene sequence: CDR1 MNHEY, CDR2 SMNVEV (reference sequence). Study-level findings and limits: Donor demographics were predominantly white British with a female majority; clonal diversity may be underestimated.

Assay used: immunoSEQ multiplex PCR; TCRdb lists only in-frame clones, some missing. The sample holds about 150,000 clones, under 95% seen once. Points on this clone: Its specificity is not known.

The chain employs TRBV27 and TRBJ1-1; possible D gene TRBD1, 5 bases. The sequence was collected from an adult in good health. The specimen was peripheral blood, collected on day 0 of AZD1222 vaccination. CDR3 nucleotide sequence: TGTGCCAGCAGTGCCCGGGGTGGGGGGACTGAAGCTTTCTTT. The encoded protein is CASSARGGGTEAFF.